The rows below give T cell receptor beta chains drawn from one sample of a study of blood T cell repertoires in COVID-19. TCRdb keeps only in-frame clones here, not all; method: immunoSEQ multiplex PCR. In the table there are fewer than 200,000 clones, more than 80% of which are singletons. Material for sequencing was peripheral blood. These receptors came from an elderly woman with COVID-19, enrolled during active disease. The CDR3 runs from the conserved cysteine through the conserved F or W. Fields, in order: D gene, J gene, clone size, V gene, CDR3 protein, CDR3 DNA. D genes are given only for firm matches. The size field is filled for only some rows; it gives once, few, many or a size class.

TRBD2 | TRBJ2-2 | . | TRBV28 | CASSFSSGRDKGGELFF | TGTGCCAGCAGTTTTTCCTCTGGGAGGGATAAGGGCGGGGAGCTGTTTTTT
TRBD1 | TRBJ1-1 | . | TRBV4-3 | CASSQVPGGENTEAFF | TGCGCCAGCAGCCAAGTACCAGGGGGCGAGAACACTGAAGCTTTCTTT
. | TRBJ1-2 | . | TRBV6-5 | CASWSVQGRHGYTF | TGTGCCAGCTGGAGCGTACAGGGTCGCCATGGCTACACCTTC
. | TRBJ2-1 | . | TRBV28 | CASRTDNEQFF | TGTGCCAGTCGGACAGACAATGAGCAGTTCTTC
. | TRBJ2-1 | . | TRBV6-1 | CASSEWPRTSSNEQFF | TGTGCCAGCAGTGAATGGCCAAGGACTTCCTCCAATGAGCAGTTCTTC
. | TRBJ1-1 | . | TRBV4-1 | CASSPWTLNTEAFF | TGCGCCAGCAGCCCCTGGACACTGAACACTGAAGCTTTCTTT
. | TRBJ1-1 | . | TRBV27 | CASSLSGGDTEAFF | TGTGCCAGCAGTTTATCAGGCGGAGACACTGAAGCTTTCTTT
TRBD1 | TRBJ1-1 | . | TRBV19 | CATGDRVTEAFF | TGTGCCACCGGGGACAGGGTGACTGAAGCTTTCTTT
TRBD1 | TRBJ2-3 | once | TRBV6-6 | CASSPTGLVTDTQYF | TGTGCCAGCAGTCCGACAGGGTTGGTAACAGATACGCAGTATTTT
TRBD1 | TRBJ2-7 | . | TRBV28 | CASRDQGAWAEEQYF | TGTGCCAGCCGCGACCAGGGGGCCTGGGCGGAAGAGCAGTACTTC
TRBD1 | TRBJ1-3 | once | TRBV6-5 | CASTKDRDGNTIYF | TGTGCCAGCACCAAGGACAGGGACGGAAACACCATATATTTT
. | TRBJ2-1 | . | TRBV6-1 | CASSEEAAGSSYNEQFF | TGTGCCAGCAGTGAAGAAGCTGCGGGAAGCTCCTACAATGAGCAGTTCTTC
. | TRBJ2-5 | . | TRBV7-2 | CASSGATQETQYF | TGTGCCAGCAGCGGAGCGACCCAAGAGACCCAGTACTTC
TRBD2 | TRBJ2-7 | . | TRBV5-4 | CASSLASGSYEQYF | TGTGCCAGCAGCTTGGCTAGCGGGAGCTACGAGCAGTACTTC
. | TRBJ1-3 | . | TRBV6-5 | CASIQGNTIYF | TGTGCCAGCATTCAGGGAAACACCATATATTTT
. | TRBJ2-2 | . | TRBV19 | CASKRLAAANTGELFF | TGTGCCAGTAAAAGGCTAGCAGCCGCGAACACCGGGGAGCTGTTTTTT
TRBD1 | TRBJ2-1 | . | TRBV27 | CASSPTGFNEQFF | TGTGCCAGCAGTCCGACAGGGTTTAATGAGCAGTTCTTC
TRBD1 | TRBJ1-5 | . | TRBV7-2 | CASSSGGGQPQHF | TGTGCCAGCAGCTCAGGGGGCGGTCAGCCCCAGCATTTT
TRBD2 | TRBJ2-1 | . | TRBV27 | CASRFSATSGFNEQFF | TGTGCCAGCAGATTCTCCGCGACTAGCGGGTTCAATGAGCAGTTCTTC
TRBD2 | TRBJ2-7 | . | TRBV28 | CASSLYRTSYEQYF | TGTGCCAGCAGTTTATATCGGACTAGCTACGAGCAGTACTTC
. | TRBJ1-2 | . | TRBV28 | CASSATSGHSLYGYTF | TGTGCCAGCAGTGCCACCTCGGGACACTCTCTCTATGGCTACACCTTC
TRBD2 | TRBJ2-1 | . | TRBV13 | CASSNIPGLARNEQFF | TGTGCCAGCAGTAATATACCGGGACTAGCTAGAAATGAGCAGTTCTTC
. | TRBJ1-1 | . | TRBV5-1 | CASSLEGWHTEAFF | TGCGCCAGCAGCTTGGAGGGGTGGCACACTGAAGCTTTCTTT
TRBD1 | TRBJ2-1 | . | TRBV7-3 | CASSSQGAPYNEQFF | TGTGCCAGCAGCTCACAGGGGGCGCCTTACAATGAGCAGTTCTTC
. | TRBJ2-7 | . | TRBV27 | CASTGQHYEQYF | TGTGCCAGCACCGGACAGCACTACGAGCAGTACTTC
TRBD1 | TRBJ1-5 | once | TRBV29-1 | CSVAGGTGQPQHF | TGCAGCGTCGCAGGGGGCACAGGACAGCCCCAGCATTTT
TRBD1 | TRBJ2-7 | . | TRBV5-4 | CASSLPGTGLLEQYF | TGTGCCAGCAGCTTGCCCGGGACAGGGTTACTCGAGCAGTACTTC
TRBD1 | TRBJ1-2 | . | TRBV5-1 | CASRETGNDYGYTF | TGCGCCAGCAGAGAGACAGGGAACGACTATGGCTACACCTTC
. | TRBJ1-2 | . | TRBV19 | CASSIVAGVFRGGYTF | TGTGCCAGTAGTATAGTTGCAGGGGTCTTCAGGGGAGGCTACACCTTC
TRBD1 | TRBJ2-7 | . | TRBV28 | CASTLDRGSYEQYF | TGTGCCAGCACCCTGGACAGGGGTTCCTACGAGCAGTACTTC
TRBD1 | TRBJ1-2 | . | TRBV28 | CASSGSTGGYGYTF | TGTGCCAGCAGTGGTTCCACAGGGGGGTATGGCTACACCTTC
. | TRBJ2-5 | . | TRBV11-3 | CASSIYLQSQETQYF | TGTGCCAGCAGCATCTATTTACAGAGTCAAGAGACCCAGTACTTC
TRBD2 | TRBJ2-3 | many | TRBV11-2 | CASSLDRTSFTQYF | TGTGCCAGCAGCTTAGATCGGACTAGCTTTACGCAGTATTTT
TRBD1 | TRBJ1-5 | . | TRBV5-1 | CASSLGGQGNQPQHF | TGCGCCAGCAGCCTGGGGGGACAGGGGAACCAGCCCCAGCATTTT
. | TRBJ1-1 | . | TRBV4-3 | CASSQEPVMNTEAFF | TGCGCCAGCAGCCAAGAGCCGGTTATGAACACTGAAGCTTTCTTT
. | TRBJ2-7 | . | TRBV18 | CASSPGSSYEQYF | TGTGCCAGCTCACCAGGGAGCTCCTACGAGCAGTACTTC
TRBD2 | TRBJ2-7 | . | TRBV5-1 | CASSPRLAGRWEQYF | TGCGCCAGCAGCCCGCGACTAGCGGGACGTTGGGAGCAGTACTTC
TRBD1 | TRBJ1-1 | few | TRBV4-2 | CASSQGDRDTEAFF | TGTGCCAGCAGCCAGGGGGACAGGGACACTGAAGCTTTCTTT
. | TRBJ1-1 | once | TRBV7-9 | CASSQLGGRGTEAFF | TGTGCCAGCAGCCAGCTCGGGGGGCGCGGCACTGAAGCTTTCTTT
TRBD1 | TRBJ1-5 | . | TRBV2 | CASSGTGGNQPQHF | TGTGCCAGCAGCGGGACAGGGGGCAATCAGCCCCAGCATTTT
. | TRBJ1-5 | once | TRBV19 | CASSITDYSNQPQHF | TGTGCCAGTAGTATAACAGATTATAGCAATCAGCCCCAGCATTTT
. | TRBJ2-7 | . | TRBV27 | CASSRNRVQDEQYF | TGTGCCAGCAGCCGAAACAGGGTCCAGGATGAGCAGTACTTC
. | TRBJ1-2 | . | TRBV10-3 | CAISESSVNYGYTF | TGTGCCATCAGTGAGTCGTCAGTAAACTATGGCTACACCTTC
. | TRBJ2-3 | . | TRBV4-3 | CASSQDWDWGTDTQYF | TGCGCCAGCAGCCAAGATTGGGACTGGGGCACAGATACGCAGTATTTT
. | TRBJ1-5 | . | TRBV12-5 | CASGLGQGIDQPQHF | TGTGCTAGTGGTTTAGGCCAGGGGATTGACCAGCCCCAGCATTTT
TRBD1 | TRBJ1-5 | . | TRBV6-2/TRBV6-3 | CASSFDRGLSSNQPQHF | TGTGCCAGCAGTTTCGACAGGGGGTTAAGTAGCAATCAGCCCCAGCATTTT
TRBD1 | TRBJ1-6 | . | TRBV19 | CASRSGTATYNSPLHF | TGTGCCAGTCGGTCCGGGACAGCGACCTATAATTCACCCCTCCACTTT